The 6 T cell receptor beta chains below were found in one sample sequenced in a study of cytomegalovirus exposure and HLA in healthy donors. The PCR had 60 Vbeta and 13 Jbeta primers. Libraries were prepared by immunoSEQ multiplex PCR; TCRdb keeps only in-frame clonotypes and omits some of them. The data hold approximately 140,000 clones, with about three quarters observed a single time. The specimen sequenced was PBMCs. All receptors derive from a male donor in good health and CMV-seropositive.

A single count supports this clone. Here the CDR3 reads CASSYAGNGQETQYF. CDR3 nucleotide sequence: TGTGCCAGCAGTTACGCGGGCAATGGTCAAGAGACCCAGTACTTC. The chain is built from TRBV6-5 and TRBJ2-5; D possibly corresponds to TRBD2 (5 bases). The germline V gene encodes CDR1 MNHEY and CDR2 SVGAGI. CDR3 length equals 15 residues. V was cut by 2 bases and J by 2 bases, with 12 bases left in between.

This clone was counted a few times. The chain carries TRBV7-9 and TRBJ1-1; 11 bases are a match to TRBD1. J gave up 5 bases and V 1 base, and 3 bases lay outside the gene matches. Per germline, CDR1 SEHNR and CDR2 FQNEAQ (reference sequence). The CDR3 is 15 amino acids. Here the CDR3 reads CASSLGDRGVTEAFF. CDR3 DNA sequence: TGTGCCAGCAGCTTAGGGGACAGGGGGGTTACTGAAGCTTTCTTT.

The rearrangement uses TRBV4-3 and TRBJ1-5; no firm D call. CDR3 length equals 15 residues. The germline V gene encodes CDR1 LGHNA and CDR2 YSLEER. Trimming removed 0 bases from V and 1 base from J, with 7 bases in between. CDR3 sequence (DNA): TGCGCCAGCAGCCAAGATAGCAGAAGCAATCAGCCCCAGCATTTT. It is translated as CASSQDSRSNQPQHF.

The chain has TRBV4-2 and TRBJ2-2, with a possible D match to TRBD2 (6 bases). This CDR3 comprises 16 residues. With 4 bases removed from V and 2 bases from J, the gap between germline ends came to 14 bases. Germline CDR1 is LGHNA and CDR2 is YNFKEQ. Written as DNA, the CDR3 is TGTGCCAGCAGCCCTTCGGAGGGAGAAAACACCGGGGAGCTGTTTTTT. Encoded protein: CASSPSEGENTGELFF.

V is TRBV7-9 and J is TRBJ1-2; 8 bases align to TRBD1. The trim removed 4 bases at V and 8 bases at J, leaving 12 bases unmatched. This CDR3 spans 15 amino acids. CDR1 and CDR2 from the germline V gene are SEHNR and FQNEAQ (reference sequence). The CDR3 coding sequence is TGTGCCAGCAGCTCAGGAAGGACAGGGCCACCGGGCTACACCTTC. It is translated as CASSSGRTGPPGYTF.

This chain links TRBV9 with TRBJ2-1, with D hard to call. Germline CDR1 is SGDLS and CDR2 is YYNGEE. The CDR3 spans 15 residues. V was pared by 0 bases and J by 0 bases, with 7 bases between. The CDR3 here is CASSVATGSYNEQFF. CDR3 DNA: TGTGCCAGCAGCGTAGCAACGGGCTCCTACAATGAGCAGTTCTTC.